The entry below gives a single T cell receptor (beta chain) sequence along with its context. The target antigen is unknown. This specimen belongs to a study of tumor-infiltrating lymphocytes in localized non-small cell lung cancer. Background on the study: Several tumor histologies, both smoking statuses, and some post-neoadjuvant chemotherapy samples were included. Findings and limits, study-wide: Tumors had more T cell infiltration than uninvolved lung, per TCRbeta sequencing and CD3 counts. IM1 and IM2 tumors showed no difference in T-cell fraction.

TCRdb's table, derived via immunoSEQ multiplex PCR, lists solely in-frame clones and lacks some. The sample has around 17,000 clones; roughly 40% are singletons. Between the trimmed V and J ends, which lost 0 bases and 9 bases, there was a span of 6 bases. The CDR3 loop spans 12 amino acids. Germline-derived CDR1 and CDR2 are LGHNA and YNFKEQ. The chain couples TRBV4-2 to TRBJ2-1, with no clear D. Sequenced input: lung tumor tissue. This receptor was taken from a human donor with non-small cell lung cancer. CDR3 nucleotides: TGTGCCAGCAGCCAAGATTTCTCTGAGCAGTTCTTC. The encoded protein is CASSQDFSEQFF.